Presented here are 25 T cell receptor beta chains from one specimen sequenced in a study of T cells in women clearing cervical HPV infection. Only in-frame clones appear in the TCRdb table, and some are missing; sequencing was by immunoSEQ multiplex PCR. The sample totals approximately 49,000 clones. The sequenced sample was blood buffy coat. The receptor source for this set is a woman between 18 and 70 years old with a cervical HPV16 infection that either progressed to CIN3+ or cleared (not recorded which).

The covered CDR3 bases are TGTGCCAGCAGCCGACACTCCTACGAG. Amino acid sequence: CASSRHSYE. In full, the CDR3 is CASSRHSYEQYF. This chain uses TRBV3-1 (or the pseudogene TRBV3-2) with TRBJ2-7; D gene ambiguous. The CDR3 is cut off 3 residues early in the read; its end comes from the germline J gene. This CDR3 is built from 12 residues. The germline CDR1 and CDR2 sequences are LGHDT and YNNKEL (reference sequence). V dropped 4 bases and J dropped 0 bases, with 4 bases sitting between them.

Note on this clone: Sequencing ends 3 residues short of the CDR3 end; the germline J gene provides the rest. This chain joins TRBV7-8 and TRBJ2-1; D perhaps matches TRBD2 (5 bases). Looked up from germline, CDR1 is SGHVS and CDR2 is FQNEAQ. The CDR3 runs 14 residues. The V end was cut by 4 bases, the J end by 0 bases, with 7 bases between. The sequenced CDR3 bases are TGTGCCAGCAGCTCCAGCGGCTCCTACAATGAG. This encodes CASSSSGSYNE. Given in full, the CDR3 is CASSSSGSYNEQFF.

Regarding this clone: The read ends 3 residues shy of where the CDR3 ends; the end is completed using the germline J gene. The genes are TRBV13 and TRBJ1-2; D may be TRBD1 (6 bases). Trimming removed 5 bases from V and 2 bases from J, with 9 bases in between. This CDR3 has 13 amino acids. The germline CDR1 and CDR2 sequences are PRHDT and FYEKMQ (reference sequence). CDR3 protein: CASSLQGNYGYTF. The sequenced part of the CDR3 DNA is TGTGCCAGCAGCCTACAGGGAAACTATGGC.

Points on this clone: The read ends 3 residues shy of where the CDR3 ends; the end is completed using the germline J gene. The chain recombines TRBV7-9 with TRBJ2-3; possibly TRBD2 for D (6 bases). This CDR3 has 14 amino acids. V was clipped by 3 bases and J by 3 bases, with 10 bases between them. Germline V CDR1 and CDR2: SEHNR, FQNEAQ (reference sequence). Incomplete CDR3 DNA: TGTGCCAGCAGCTTCGGCGGGGATACAGATACG. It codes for CASSFGGDTDT. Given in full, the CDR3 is CASSFGGDTDTQYF.

CDR3 DNA (partial): TGTGCCAGCAGCGAGGGGGGGAGGGGCGTCACTGAA. This sequence encodes CASSEGGRGVTE. The CDR3, in full, reads CASSEGGRGVTEAFF. V is TRBV5-6 and J is TRBJ1-1; a possible D gene is TRBD1 (6 bases). The read halts 3 residues ahead of the CDR3 end, with the missing end drawn from the germline J gene. Trimming removed 4 bases at V and 4 bases at J, with 17 bases between. This CDR3 has 15 residues. Germline assignment: CDR1 SGHDT and CDR2 YYEEEE. Full variable domain (remainder filled in from reference TRBV5-6 and TRBJ1-1): DAGVTQSPTHLIKTRGQQVTLRCSPKSGHDTVSWYQQALGQGPQFIFQYYEEEERQRGNFPDRFSGHQFPNYSSELNVNALLLGDSALYLCASSEGGRGVTEAFFGQGTRLTVV.

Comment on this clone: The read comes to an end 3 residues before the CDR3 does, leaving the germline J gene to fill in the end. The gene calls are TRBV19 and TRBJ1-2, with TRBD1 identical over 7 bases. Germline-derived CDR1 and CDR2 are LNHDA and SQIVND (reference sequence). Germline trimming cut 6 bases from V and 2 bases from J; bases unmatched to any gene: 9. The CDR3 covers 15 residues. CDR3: CASSLYEGQNYGYTF. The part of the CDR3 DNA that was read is TGTGCCAGTAGCTTATACGAGGGACAGAACTATGGC. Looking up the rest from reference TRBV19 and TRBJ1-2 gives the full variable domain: DGGITQSPKYLFRKEGQNVTLSCEQNLNHDAMYWYRQDPGQGLRLIYYSQIVNDFQKGDIAEGYSVSREKKESFPLTVTSAQKNPTAFYLCASSLYEGQNYGYTFGSGTRLTVV.

CDR3 DNA, as far as it was read: TGTGCCAGCAGCGACGGCTGGGACAGACTAATAGCCAAAAACATT. Encoded protein: CASSDGWDRLIAKNI. The CDR3 in full is CASSDGWDRLIAKNIQYF. The rearrangement joins TRBV6-4 to TRBJ2-4, with 7 nucleotides matching TRBD1. The read falls 3 residues short of the CDR3 end, and the missing part is taken from the germline J gene. This CDR3 contains 18 residues. Looked up from germline, CDR1 is MRHNA and CDR2 is SNTAGT. V shed 6 bases, J shed 0 bases, and the junction held 14 bases outside the gene matches.

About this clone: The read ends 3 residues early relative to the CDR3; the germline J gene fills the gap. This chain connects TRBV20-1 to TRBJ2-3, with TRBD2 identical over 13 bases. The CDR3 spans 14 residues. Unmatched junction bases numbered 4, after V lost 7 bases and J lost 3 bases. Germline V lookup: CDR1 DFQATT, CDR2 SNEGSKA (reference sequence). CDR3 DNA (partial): TGCAGTGTAAAGACTAGCGGGGGGACAGATACG. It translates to CSVKTSGGTDT. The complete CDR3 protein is CSVKTSGGTDTQYF.

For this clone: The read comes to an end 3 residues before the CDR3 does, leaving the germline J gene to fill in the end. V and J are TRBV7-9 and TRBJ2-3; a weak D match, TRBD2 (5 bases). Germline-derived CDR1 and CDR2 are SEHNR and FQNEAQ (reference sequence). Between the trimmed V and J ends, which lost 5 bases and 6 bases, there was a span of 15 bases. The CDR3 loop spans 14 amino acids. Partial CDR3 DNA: TGTGCCAGCAGCCCCGGGGAATACCACGATACG. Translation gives CASSPGEYHDT. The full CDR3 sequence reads CASSPGEYHDTQYF.

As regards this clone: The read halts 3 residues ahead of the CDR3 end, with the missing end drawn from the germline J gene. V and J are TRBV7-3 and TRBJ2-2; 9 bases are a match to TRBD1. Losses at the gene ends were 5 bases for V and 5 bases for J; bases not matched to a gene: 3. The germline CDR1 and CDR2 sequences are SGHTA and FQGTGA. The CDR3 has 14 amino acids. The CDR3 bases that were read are TGTGCCAGCAGCCGGGACAGGGCGACCGGGGAG. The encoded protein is CASSRDRATGE. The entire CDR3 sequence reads CASSRDRATGELFF.

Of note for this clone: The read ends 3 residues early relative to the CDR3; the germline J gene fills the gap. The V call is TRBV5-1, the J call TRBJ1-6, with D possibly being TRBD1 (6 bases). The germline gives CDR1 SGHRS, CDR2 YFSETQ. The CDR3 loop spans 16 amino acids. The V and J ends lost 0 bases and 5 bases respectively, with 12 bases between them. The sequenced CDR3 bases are TGCGCCAGCAGCTTGGCCGGGGACAAGAATAATTCACCC. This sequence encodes CASSLAGDKNNSP. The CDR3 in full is CASSLAGDKNNSPLHF.

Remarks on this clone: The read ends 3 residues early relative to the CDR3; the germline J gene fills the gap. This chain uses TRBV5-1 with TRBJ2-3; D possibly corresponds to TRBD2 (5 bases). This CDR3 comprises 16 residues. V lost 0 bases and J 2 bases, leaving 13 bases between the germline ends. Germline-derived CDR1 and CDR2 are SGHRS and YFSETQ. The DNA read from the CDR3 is TGCGCCAGCAGCTTGGCCGCCAAGCGGACCACAGATACG. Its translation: CASSLAAKRTTDT. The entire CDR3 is CASSLAAKRTTDTQYF.

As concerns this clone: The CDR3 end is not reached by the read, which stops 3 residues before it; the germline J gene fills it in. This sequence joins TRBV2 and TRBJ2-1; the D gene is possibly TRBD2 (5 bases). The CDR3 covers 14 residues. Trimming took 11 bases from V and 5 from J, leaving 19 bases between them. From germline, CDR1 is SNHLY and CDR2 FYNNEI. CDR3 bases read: TGTGCCGGCTCCGGGGTGTTGGAGGACAATGAG. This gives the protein CAGSGVLEDNE. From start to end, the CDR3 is CAGSGVLEDNEQFF. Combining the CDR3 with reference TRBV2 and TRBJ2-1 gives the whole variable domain EPEVTQTPSHQVTQMGQEVILRCVPISNHLYFYWYRQILGQKVEFLVSFYNNEISEKSEIFDDQFSVERPDGSNFTLKIRSTKLEDSAMYFCAGSGVLEDNEQFFGPGTRLTVL.

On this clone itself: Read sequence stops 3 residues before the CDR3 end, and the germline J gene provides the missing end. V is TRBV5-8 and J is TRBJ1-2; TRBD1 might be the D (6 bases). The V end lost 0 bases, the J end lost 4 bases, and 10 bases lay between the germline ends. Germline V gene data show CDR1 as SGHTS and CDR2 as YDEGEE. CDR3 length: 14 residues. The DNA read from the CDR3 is TGTGCCAGCAGCTTGGGAAGGACAGTCTATGGC. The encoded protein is CASSLGRTVYG. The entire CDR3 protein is CASSLGRTVYGYTF. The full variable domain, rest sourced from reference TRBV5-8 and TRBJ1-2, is EAGVTQSPTHLIKTRGQQATLRCSPISGHTSVYWYQQALGLGLQFLLWYDEGEERNRGNFPPRFSGRQFPNYSSELNVNALELEDSALYLCASSLGRTVYGYTFGSGTRLTVV.

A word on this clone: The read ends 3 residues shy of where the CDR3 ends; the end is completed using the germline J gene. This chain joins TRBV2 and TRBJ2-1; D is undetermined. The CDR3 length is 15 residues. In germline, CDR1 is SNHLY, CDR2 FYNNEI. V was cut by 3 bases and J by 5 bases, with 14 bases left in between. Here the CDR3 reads CASSEAQPRNNEQFF. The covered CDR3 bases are TGTGCCAGCAGTGAGGCCCAACCGAGAAACAATGAG.

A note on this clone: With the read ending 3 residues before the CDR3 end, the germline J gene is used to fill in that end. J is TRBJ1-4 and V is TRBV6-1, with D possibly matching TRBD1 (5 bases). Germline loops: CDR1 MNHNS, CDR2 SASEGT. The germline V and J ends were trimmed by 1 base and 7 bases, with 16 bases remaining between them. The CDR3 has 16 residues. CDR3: CASSEGAGHLGEKLFF. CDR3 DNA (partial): TGTGCCAGCAGTGAAGGGGCAGGGCACTTGGGTGAAAAA.

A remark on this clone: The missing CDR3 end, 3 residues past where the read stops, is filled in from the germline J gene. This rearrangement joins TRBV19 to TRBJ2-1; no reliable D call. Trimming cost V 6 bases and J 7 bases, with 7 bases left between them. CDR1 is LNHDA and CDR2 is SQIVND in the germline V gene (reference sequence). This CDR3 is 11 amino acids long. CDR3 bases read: TGTGCCAGTAGGAGCTTAAATGAG. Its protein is CASRSLNE. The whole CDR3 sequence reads CASRSLNEQFF.

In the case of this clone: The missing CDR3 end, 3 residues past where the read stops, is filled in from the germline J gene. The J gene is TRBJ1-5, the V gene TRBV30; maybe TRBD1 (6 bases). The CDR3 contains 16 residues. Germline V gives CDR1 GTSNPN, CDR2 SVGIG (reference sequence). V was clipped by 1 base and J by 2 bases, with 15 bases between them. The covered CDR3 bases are TGTGCCTGGAGTGAAGAAGGAGGGGGTGGCAATCAGCCC. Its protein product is CAWSEEGGGGNQP. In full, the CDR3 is CAWSEEGGGGNQPQHF.

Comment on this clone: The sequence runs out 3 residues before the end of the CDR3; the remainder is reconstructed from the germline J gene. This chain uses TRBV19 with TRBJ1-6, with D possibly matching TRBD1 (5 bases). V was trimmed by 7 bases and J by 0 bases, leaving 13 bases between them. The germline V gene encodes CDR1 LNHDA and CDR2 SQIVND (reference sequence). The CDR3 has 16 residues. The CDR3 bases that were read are TGTGCCAGTAAACAGGACGCGAGCTCCTATAATTCACCC. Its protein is CASKQDASSYNSP. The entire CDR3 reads CASKQDASSYNSPLHF.

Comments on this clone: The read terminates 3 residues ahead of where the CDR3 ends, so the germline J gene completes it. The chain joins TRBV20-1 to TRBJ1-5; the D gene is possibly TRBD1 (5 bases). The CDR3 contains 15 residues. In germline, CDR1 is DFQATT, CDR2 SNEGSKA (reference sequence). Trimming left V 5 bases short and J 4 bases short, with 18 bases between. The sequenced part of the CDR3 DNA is TGCAGTGCTCCCCCCCCAGGCAGGGCAAATCAGCCC. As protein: CSAPPPGRANQP. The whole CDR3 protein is CSAPPPGRANQPQHF.

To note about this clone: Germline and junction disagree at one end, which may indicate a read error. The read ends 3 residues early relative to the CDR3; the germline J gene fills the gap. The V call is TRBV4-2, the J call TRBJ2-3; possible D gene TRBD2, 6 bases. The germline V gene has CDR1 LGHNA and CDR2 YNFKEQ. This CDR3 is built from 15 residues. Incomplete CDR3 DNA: TGCGCCAGCAGCCTACTAGCATGGGGCACAGATACG. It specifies CASSLLAWGTDT. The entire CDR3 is CASSLLAWGTDTQYF.

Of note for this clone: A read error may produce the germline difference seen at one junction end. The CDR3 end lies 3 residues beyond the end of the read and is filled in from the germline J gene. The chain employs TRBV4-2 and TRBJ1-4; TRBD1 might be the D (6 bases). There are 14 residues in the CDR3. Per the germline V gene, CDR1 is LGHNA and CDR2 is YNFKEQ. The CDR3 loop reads CASSQTGMAEKLFF. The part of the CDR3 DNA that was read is TGCGCCAGCAGCCAAACAGGGATGGCTGAAAAA.

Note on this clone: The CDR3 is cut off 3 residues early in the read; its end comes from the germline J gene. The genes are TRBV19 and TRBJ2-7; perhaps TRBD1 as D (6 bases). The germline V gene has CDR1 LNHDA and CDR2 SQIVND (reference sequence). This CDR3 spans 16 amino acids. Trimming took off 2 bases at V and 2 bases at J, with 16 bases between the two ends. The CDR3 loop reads CASSIPTPGHTYEQYF. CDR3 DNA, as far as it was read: TGTGCCAGTAGTATACCCACGCCGGGACATACCTACGAG.

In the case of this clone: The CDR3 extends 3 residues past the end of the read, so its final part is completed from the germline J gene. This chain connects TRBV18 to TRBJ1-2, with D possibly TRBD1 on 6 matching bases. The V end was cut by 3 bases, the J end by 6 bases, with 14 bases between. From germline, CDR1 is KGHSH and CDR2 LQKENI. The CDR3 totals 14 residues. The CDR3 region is CASSPAQGGDGYTF. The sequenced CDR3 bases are TGTGCCAGCTCACCTGCACAGGGAGGGGATGGC.

CDR3 residues: CSVGQGAATGELFF. CDR3 DNA (partial): TGCAGTGTTGGGCAGGGAGCCGCCACCGGGGAG. V usage is TRBV20-1 and J usage is TRBJ2-2; D might be TRBD1 or TRBD2, each matching 5 bases. The read gets to within 3 residues of the CDR3 end, and the germline J gene fills in the rest. Trimming removed 7 bases from V and 4 bases from J, with 16 bases in between. The CDR3 runs to 14 residues. The germline V gene has CDR1 DFQATT and CDR2 SNEGSKA (reference sequence).